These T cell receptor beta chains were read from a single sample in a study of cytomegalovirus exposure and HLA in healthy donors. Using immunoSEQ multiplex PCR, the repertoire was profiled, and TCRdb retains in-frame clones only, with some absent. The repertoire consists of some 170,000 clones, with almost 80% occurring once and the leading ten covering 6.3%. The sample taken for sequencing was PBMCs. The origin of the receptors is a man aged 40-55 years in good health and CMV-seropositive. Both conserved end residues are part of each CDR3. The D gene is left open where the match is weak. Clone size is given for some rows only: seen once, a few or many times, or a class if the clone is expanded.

cdr3_nt: TGTGCCAGCAGTTACCAGGATTTCTCCTCTGGAAACACCATATATTTT
cdr3_aa: CASSYQDFSSGNTIYF
clone_size: .
j_call: TRBJ1-3
d_call: .
v_call: TRBV6-6

cdr3_nt: TGTGCCAGCAGGGCCACGGGATACGGCTACACCTTC
cdr3_aa: CASRATGYGYTF
clone_size: .
j_call: TRBJ1-2
d_call: .
v_call: TRBV14

cdr3_nt: TGTGCCAGCAGCGTAGGGACAACAAACACTGAAGCTTTCTTT
cdr3_aa: CASSVGTTNTEAFF
clone_size: few
j_call: TRBJ1-1
d_call: .
v_call: TRBV9

cdr3_nt: TGTGCCAGCAGCTTAGTACAGCAAGAGACCCAGTACTTC
cdr3_aa: CASSLVQQETQYF
clone_size: .
j_call: TRBJ2-5
d_call: .
v_call: TRBV7-9

cdr3_nt: TGTGCCAGCAGTGCAGGGGGCGGCGGCAATCAGCCCCAGCATTTT
cdr3_aa: CASSAGGGGNQPQHF
clone_size: few
j_call: TRBJ1-5
d_call: TRBD1
v_call: TRBV6-5

cdr3_nt: TGTGCCAGCAGTCGGGCGGACAACTACGAGCAGTACTTC
cdr3_aa: CASSRADNYEQYF
clone_size: once
j_call: TRBJ2-7
d_call: .
v_call: TRBV27

cdr3_nt: TGTGCCAGCAGTGAAGACAGGGCCACCGGGGAGCTGTTTTTT
cdr3_aa: CASSEDRATGELFF
clone_size: .
j_call: TRBJ2-2
d_call: .
v_call: TRBV2

cdr3_nt: TGTGCCAGCCAGGCCCTCACGAATGAGCAGTTCTTC
cdr3_aa: CASQALTNEQFF
clone_size: once
j_call: TRBJ2-1
d_call: .
v_call: TRBV5-4

cdr3_nt: TGTGCCAGCAGCACACAGGCCCTGAACTATGGCTACACCTTC
cdr3_aa: CASSTQALNYGYTF
clone_size: .
j_call: TRBJ1-2
d_call: .
v_call: TRBV5-4

cdr3_nt: TGTGCCAGCTGGGGGGGTAGCGGGAGGACTGACTACGAGCAGTACTTC
cdr3_aa: CASWGGSGRTDYEQYF
clone_size: .
j_call: TRBJ2-7
d_call: TRBD2
v_call: TRBV2

cdr3_nt: TGCGCCAGCAGCTTGGGCCCCTGGGCAGGGGATAGTAGTCAGCCCCAGCATTTT
cdr3_aa: CASSLGPWAGDSSQPQHF
clone_size: .
j_call: TRBJ1-5
d_call: .
v_call: TRBV5-1

cdr3_nt: TGTGCCAGCAGCGACGGACTAGCGGCCCGCCGGCAGTACTTC
cdr3_aa: CASSDGLAARRQYF
clone_size: .
j_call: TRBJ2-7
d_call: TRBD2
v_call: TRBV9

cdr3_nt: TGTGCCATCAGGGTGGGACTCCAAGAGACCCAGTACTTC
cdr3_aa: CAIRVGLQETQYF
clone_size: .
j_call: TRBJ2-5
d_call: .
v_call: TRBV10-3

cdr3_nt: TGCGCCAGCAGCTTTGGACAGGGGATTGGTGGCTACACCTTC
cdr3_aa: CASSFGQGIGGYTF
clone_size: .
j_call: TRBJ1-2
d_call: TRBD1
v_call: TRBV5-1

cdr3_nt: TGTGCCAGCAGCTTAGCTAGCGGGAGGCAAGAGACCCAGTACTTC
cdr3_aa: CASSLASGRQETQYF
clone_size: .
j_call: TRBJ2-5
d_call: TRBD2
v_call: TRBV7-6

cdr3_nt: TGTGCCATCAGGTCCTCGGACAGCGGTGGCGGGGAGCTGTTTTTT
cdr3_aa: CAIRSSDSGGGELFF
clone_size: .
j_call: TRBJ2-2
d_call: .
v_call: TRBV10-3

cdr3_nt: TGCGCCAGCAGGGGGACTAGCGGACACACCGGGGAGCTGTTTTTT
cdr3_aa: CASRGTSGHTGELFF
clone_size: few
j_call: TRBJ2-2
d_call: TRBD2
v_call: TRBV10-2

cdr3_nt: TGCAGCGTCCGGCGGGGAGATACGCAGTATTTT
cdr3_aa: CSVRRGDTQYF
clone_size: .
j_call: TRBJ2-3
d_call: .
v_call: TRBV29-1

cdr3_nt: TGCGCCAGCAGCCAGGACCCGAGGGACTATGGCTACACCTTC
cdr3_aa: CASSQDPRDYGYTF
clone_size: .
j_call: TRBJ1-2
d_call: .
v_call: TRBV5-1

cdr3_nt: TGCGCCAGCAGTGTTGTGGGAGGGGAGACCCAGTACTTC
cdr3_aa: CASSVVGGETQYF
clone_size: .
j_call: TRBJ2-5
d_call: TRBD2
v_call: TRBV10-2

cdr3_nt: TGTGCCAGCAGTCCCGGACAGGGGCTGACCTACGAGCAGTACTTC
cdr3_aa: CASSPGQGLTYEQYF
clone_size: once
j_call: TRBJ2-7
d_call: TRBD1
v_call: TRBV27

cdr3_nt: TGTGCCAGCAGAATAGCCGGGGAGACCCAGTACTTC
cdr3_aa: CASRIAGETQYF
clone_size: .
j_call: TRBJ2-5
d_call: .
v_call: TRBV11-1

cdr3_nt: TGTGCCAGTAGTCTAGAGACAGTTTATGGCTACACCTTC
cdr3_aa: CASSLETVYGYTF
clone_size: .
j_call: TRBJ1-2
d_call: .
v_call: TRBV19

cdr3_nt: TGTGCCAGCAGCTTAGGGAGTAGCGGGGCTGAGACCCAGTACTTC
cdr3_aa: CASSLGSSGAETQYF
clone_size: once
j_call: TRBJ2-5
d_call: TRBD2
v_call: TRBV11-2

cdr3_nt: TGTGCCAGCAGCTTAGCTCGTCAGGTTGAAGCTTTCTTT
cdr3_aa: CASSLARQVEAFF
clone_size: .
j_call: TRBJ1-1
d_call: .
v_call: TRBV7-2

cdr3_nt: TGTGCCAGCAGTCCGGGGGATTCAAGCTCCTACGAGCAGTACTTC
cdr3_aa: CASSPGDSSSYEQYF
clone_size: few
j_call: TRBJ2-7
d_call: .
v_call: TRBV28

cdr3_nt: TGTGCCAGCAGCTTAGACGGCGGAGTTCGAAACACCATATATTTT
cdr3_aa: CASSLDGGVRNTIYF
clone_size: .
j_call: TRBJ1-3
d_call: .
v_call: TRBV7-9

cdr3_nt: TGTGCCAGCAGCGTTGGGCCCATGGTCCAAGAGACCCAGTACTTC
cdr3_aa: CASSVGPMVQETQYF
clone_size: few
j_call: TRBJ2-5
d_call: .
v_call: TRBV9

cdr3_nt: TGTGCCAGCAGCTTAGGGCCCATCTATGGCTACACCTTC
cdr3_aa: CASSLGPIYGYTF
clone_size: once
j_call: TRBJ1-2
d_call: .
v_call: TRBV7-8

cdr3_nt: TGCGCCAGCAGCCAAGAAACAAAAAACAGTCAGTACTTC
cdr3_aa: CASSQETKNSQYF
clone_size: .
j_call: TRBJ2-4
d_call: .
v_call: TRBV4-1

cdr3_nt: TGTGCCAGCAGCAAGGACACCCATCAGCCCCAGCATTTT
cdr3_aa: CASSKDTHQPQHF
clone_size: .
j_call: TRBJ1-5
d_call: .
v_call: TRBV5-8